This entry lists 31 T cell receptor beta chains sequenced from one sample in a study of blood T cells in healthy people across ages. Primed by a sample-barcoded 5' primer and a J-beta primer mix, a second PCR proceeded for 7 to 11 cycles. TCRdb used MiXCR to reprocess the 5' RACE reads, holding one entry per CDR3 protein. The sample consists of about 1.6 million distinct CDR3 sequences, 30% to 40% of them appearing once. Material for sequencing was blood. These receptor sequences come from a woman younger than 45 in good health.

The chain couples TRBV27 to TRBJ2-7, with 11 bases lining up with TRBD2. The CDR3 covers 14 residues. V trimming: 6 bases; J trimming: 7 bases; junction bases outside the gene matches: 8. CDR1 is MNHEY, CDR2 SMNVEV, per germline (reference sequence). In nucleotides, the CDR3 is TGTGCCAGCAGGCTTAGCGGGAGGGCCCATGAGCAGTACTTC. This codes for CASRLSGRAHEQYF.

A few counts support this clonotype. V gene TRBV27 combines with J gene TRBJ2-1; TRBD2 matches 9 bases. V gave up 6 bases and J gave up 10 bases; unmatched junction bases: 13. CDR1 is MNHEY and CDR2 is SMNVEV in the germline V gene (reference sequence). This CDR3 has 15 residues. CDR3 nucleotides: TGTGCCAGCAGCCAGTCCCTAGCGGGGTTTGGGGAGCAGTTCTTC. Translating gives CASSQSLAGFGEQFF.

This clonotype was counted at least ten times. V gene TRBV29-1 combines with J gene TRBJ2-1; no clear D gene. This CDR3 is built from 12 residues. Germline V lookup: CDR1 SQVTM, CDR2 ANQGSEA. Trimming pared 4 bases from V and 3 bases from J, leaving 7 bases between. CDR3 protein: CSVGNSYNEQFF. CDR3 bases: TGCAGCGTTGGGAACAGCTACAATGAGCAGTTCTTC.

This clonotype was seen a few times. The chain employs TRBV29-1 and TRBJ2-5; D is undetermined. The germline V gene has CDR1 SQVTM and CDR2 ANQGSEA. V was shortened by 6 bases and J by 3 bases, with 14 bases between the two germline ends. The CDR3 contains 13 residues. The CDR3: CSVAHRPEETQYF. CDR3 DNA: TGCAGCGTGGCACATCGACCCGAAGAGACCCAGTACTTC.

The V and J genes are TRBV18 and TRBJ1-6; 7 positions agree with TRBD1. The CDR3 is 16 residues long. J gave up 2 bases and V 2 bases, and 3 bases lay outside the gene matches. The germline V gene encodes CDR1 KGHSH and CDR2 LQKENI. The CDR3 DNA reads TGTGCCAGCTCACCAGTTGGACAGGCCTATAATTCACCCCTCCACTTT. It codes for CASSPVGQAYNSPLHF. Variable domain in full (rest from reference TRBV18 and TRBJ1-6): NAGVMQNPRHLVRRRGQEARLRCSPMKGHSHVYWYRQLPEEGLKFMVYLQKENIIDESGMPKERFSAEFPKEGPSILRIQQVVRGDSAAYFCASSPVGQAYNSPLHFGNGTRLTVT.

This sequence joins TRBV5-5 and TRBJ2-5; 11 nucleotides align to TRBD1. The length of the CDR3 is 16 residues. Trimming at V came to 3 bases and at J to 5 bases, leaving 9 bases not matched to a gene. Germline CDR1 is SGHKS and CDR2 is YYEKEE (reference sequence). The CDR3 spells CASSSGRTGGIETQYF. DNA for the CDR3: TGTGCCAGCAGCTCCGGACGGACAGGGGGCATCGAGACCCAGTACTTC.

In this sample, this clonotype turned up many times. The chain recombines TRBV20-1 with TRBJ2-1; D may be TRBD1 or TRBD2 (5 bases each). Trimming took off 6 bases at V and 5 bases at J, with 11 bases between the two ends. Germline CDR1 and CDR2: DFQATT and SNEGSKA (reference sequence). The CDR3 runs to 12 residues. The CDR3 loop is CSARTGHNEQFF. CDR3 DNA: TGCAGTGCAAGGACGGGACACAATGAGCAGTTCTTC.

The rearrangement links TRBV12-3 or TRBV12-4 to TRBJ2-7, with 7 bases identical to TRBD2. This CDR3 region has 14 residues. J gave up 3 bases and V 5 bases, and 7 bases lay outside the gene matches. CDR3: CASSGRAGSYEQYF. DNA for the CDR3: TGTGCCAGCAGTGGGAGGGCGGGTAGCTACGAGCAGTACTTC.

This clonotype was seen a few times. V and J are TRBV6-2 or TRBV6-3 and TRBJ1-1, with D uncertain. Germline values: CDR1 MNHEY, CDR2 SVGEGT. The germline V and J ends were trimmed by 6 bases and 7 bases, with 12 bases remaining between them. There are 12 residues in the CDR3. The CDR3 DNA sequence: TGTGCCAGCAGAGGGAGTCCCCTTGAAGCTTTCTTT. Its translation is CASRGSPLEAFF.

In its sample, this clonotype was seen a few times. The genes are TRBV11-2 and TRBJ2-1; 9 bases match TRBD2. This CDR3 has 18 residues. Germline V gives CDR1 SGHAT, CDR2 FQNNGV. The V gene end was trimmed by 6 bases and the J gene end by 9 bases; junction bases not matched to a gene: 21. DNA of the CDR3: TGTGCCAGCAGGTTAAGCTTTGCCCAGCGGGGGGCTCTGGGTGAGCAGTTCTTC. Translating gives CASRLSFAQRGALGEQFF.

The chain recombines TRBV7-9 with TRBJ2-7; the D gene is possibly TRBD2 (7 bases). The CDR3 has 15 residues. The germline gives CDR1 SEHNR, CDR2 FQNEAQ (reference sequence). The V and J ends lost 5 bases and 3 bases respectively, with 17 bases between them. The CDR3 protein is CASSPGGRGCYEQYF. CDR3 coding DNA: TGTGCCAGCAGCCCCGGGGGGAGGGGGTGCTACGAGCAGTACTTC.

This clonotype was seen more than once but under ten times. The rearrangement links TRBV4-1 to TRBJ2-7; maybe TRBD1 (6 bases). Germline V gene data show CDR1 as MGHRA and CDR2 as YSYEKL. This CDR3 has 15 residues. The V end lost 1 base, the J end lost 4 bases, and 14 bases lay between the germline ends. The DNA of the CDR3 is TGCGCCAGCAGCCAAGTTGTGAGAGGGGGTTACGAGCAGTACTTC. Residues: CASSQVVRGGYEQYF.

V usage is TRBV6-5 and J usage is TRBJ2-2; D may be TRBD1 (5 bases). The germline V gene has CDR1 MNHEY and CDR2 SVGAGI. V lost 6 bases, J lost 5 bases, and 13 bases lay in between. The CDR3 consists of 14 residues. As DNA, the CDR3 is TGTGCCAGCAGGCTGTTTCGACAGACCGGGGAGCTGTTTTTT. Its protein is CASRLFRQTGELFF.

This clonotype was observed a handful of times. The chain recombines TRBV6-6 with TRBJ2-7, with 9 positions matching TRBD1. V trimming: 2 bases; J trimming: 4 bases; junction bases outside the gene matches: 3. Germline CDR1 MNHNY, CDR2 SVGAGI (reference sequence). The CDR3 totals 14 residues. CDR3 residues: CASSYRDREYEQYF. CDR3 coding DNA: TGTGCCAGCAGTTACCGGGACAGGGAATACGAGCAGTACTTC.

This clonotype was detected only a few times. This sequence joins TRBV5-1 and TRBJ2-7; D is uncertain. V lost 0 bases and J 4 bases, leaving 14 bases between the germline ends. Germline CDR1 and CDR2: SGHRS and YFSETQ. The CDR3 is made up of 15 amino acids. The CDR3 here is CASSLGHRLLYEQYF. CDR3 DNA sequence: TGCGCCAGCAGCTTGGGACACCGTTTGTTGTACGAGCAGTACTTC.

The rearrangement links TRBV20-1 to TRBJ1-2, with D possibly being TRBD1 (6 bases). The V end was cut by 1 base, the J end by 4 bases, with 13 bases between. The CDR3 contains 14 residues. Germline loops: CDR1 DFQATT, CDR2 SNEGSKA (reference sequence). The CDR3 region is CSARVQGPSYGYTF. The CDR3 DNA is TGCAGTGCTAGAGTCCAGGGGCCTAGCTATGGCTACACCTTC.

This clonotype has more than one count but fewer than ten. This chain connects TRBV4-1 to TRBJ2-7; 8 bases match TRBD1. Trimming took 8 bases from V and 7 from J; bases not matched to a gene: 10. In germline, CDR1 is MGHRA, CDR2 YSYEKL. This CDR3 has 13 amino acids. Here the CDR3 DNA reads TGCGCCAGCGGCAACTCAGGGGGCTGGGAGCAGTACTTC. Its protein product is CASGNSGGWEQYF.

This sequence joins TRBV5-5 and TRBJ2-5; D ambiguous. This CDR3 has 12 amino acids. Germline lookup yields CDR1 SGHKS and CDR2 YYEKEE (reference sequence). Trimming shortened V by 3 bases and J by 5 bases, and 8 bases separated the two germline ends. The chain's CDR3 is CASSWLAETQYF. As DNA, the CDR3 is TGTGCCAGCAGCTGGCTCGCGGAGACCCAGTACTTC.

V is TRBV5-1 and J is TRBJ2-3; 10 bases map to TRBD2. V lost 0 bases, J lost 1 base, and 8 bases stayed unmatched. The CDR3 sequence is 18 residues long. CDR1 and CDR2 (germline): SGHRS, YFSETQ. This chain's CDR3 is CASSLASELAGGTDTQYF. Here the CDR3 DNA reads TGCGCCAGCAGCTTGGCCTCAGAGCTAGCGGGGGGCACAGATACGCAGTATTTT.

There are a few counts of this clonotype. CDR3 loop: CASSLQASSYNEQFF. DNA for the CDR3: TGTGCCAGCAGCCTGCAGGCGAGCTCCTACAATGAGCAGTTCTTC. The rearrangement uses TRBV14 and TRBJ2-1; D is undetermined. CDR1 and CDR2 from the germline V gene are SGHDN and FVKESK. V gave up 4 bases and J gave up 0 bases, with 10 bases separating them. The CDR3 runs 15 residues.

The J gene is TRBJ2-3, the V gene TRBV9; 9 bases are a match to TRBD1. The CDR3 runs to 18 residues. The V and J ends lost 7 bases and 2 bases, in that order; junction bases with no gene match: 17. CDR1 is SGDLS, CDR2 YYNGEE, per germline. This CDR3 is CASGTGTGFGRPTDTQYF. In DNA form, the CDR3 reads TGTGCCAGCGGCACCGGGACAGGGTTTGGGAGGCCCACAGATACGCAGTATTTT.

This clonotype was counted ten times or more. This sequence joins TRBV27 and TRBJ2-1, with 9 bases fitting TRBD2. CDR1 is MNHEY, CDR2 SMNVEV, per germline (reference sequence). The CDR3 totals 14 residues. V lost 4 bases and J lost 6; bases outside the gene matches: 4. DNA for the CDR3: TGTGCCAGCAGTTGGCGGCGGGGGGGCAATGAGCAGTTCTTC. It codes for CASSWRRGGNEQFF.

This clonotype was seen only a few times. V usage is TRBV3-1 and J usage is TRBJ2-5; maybe TRBD2 (7 bases). V shed 5 bases and J shed 2 bases, with 15 bases lying between them. From germline, CDR1 is LGHDT and CDR2 YNNKEL (reference sequence). This CDR3 spans 15 amino acids. The CDR3 DNA reads TGTGCCAGCAGCATAGGGGGGGCAATACAAGAGACCCAGTACTTC. It specifies CASSIGGAIQETQYF.

This chain joins TRBV20-1 and TRBJ2-4; TRBD1 agrees at 8 bases. With the DNA end fitting TRBJ2-7 better, the J assignment may be wrong. There are 24 residues in the CDR3. Germline CDR1 DFQATT, CDR2 SNEGSKA (reference sequence). The DNA for the CDR3 is TGCAGTGCTAGGGGCAGGGGGCGGTTTAACGGGTTCAACGACGGCTCGATTTGGGGCTACGAGCAGTACTTC. It is translated as CSARGRGRFNGFNDGSIWGYEQYF.

This clonotype was counted only a few times. The gene calls are TRBV20-1 and TRBJ2-6; D is unclear. Germline V CDR1 and CDR2: DFQATT, SNEGSKA (reference sequence). The CDR3 loop spans 14 amino acids. Between the trimmed V and J ends, which lost 1 base and 2 bases, there was a span of 6 bases. CDR3 DNA: TGCAGTGCTAGAGCGGCAGCTGGGGCCAACGTCCTGACTTTC. It specifies CSARAAAGANVLTF.

The genes are TRBV6-4 and TRBJ2-2, with D unclear. CDR3 length: 15 residues. The germline gives CDR1 MRHNA, CDR2 SNTAGT. The V gene lost 5 bases and the J gene lost 9 bases, with 19 bases spanning the gap. CDR3 in DNA: TGTGCCAGCAGTAGGTCTTCTGAGGCACCTCGGGAGCTGTTTTTT. Its translation is CASSRSSEAPRELFF.

Points on this clonotype: At one end, the junction sequence differs from germline, possibly due to a read error. The chain couples TRBV15 to TRBJ2-1; D remains ambiguous. This CDR3 has 14 residues. Looked up from germline, CDR1 is LNHNV and CDR2 is YYDKDF (reference sequence). The CDR3 spells CATSSGNRYNGQFF. Here the CDR3 DNA reads TGTGCCACCAGCAGCGGTAATAGGTACAATGGGCAGTTCTTC.

V is TRBV27 and J is TRBJ1-2; D is unclear. Trimming removed 3 bases from V and 5 bases from J, with 13 bases in between. The CDR3 spans 14 residues. Looked up from germline, CDR1 is MNHEY and CDR2 is SMNVEV (reference sequence). CDR3 in amino acids: CASSLSGSWYGYTF. The CDR3, as DNA: TGTGCCAGCAGTTTGTCAGGTTCGTGGTATGGCTACACCTTC.

This clonotype has just one count. The chain combines TRBV3-1 with TRBJ1-2; 7 bases are shared with TRBD1. In germline, CDR1 is LGHDT, CDR2 YNNKEL (reference sequence). J lost 12 bases, V lost 1 base, and 17 bases had no gene match. This CDR3 comprises 16 residues. CDR3 bases: TGTGCCAGCAGCCAAGGGACAGGCGACAGTATCTATGACCACACCTTC. It codes for CASSQGTGDSIYDHTF.

V is TRBV6-1 and J is TRBJ1-4; no definite D call. CDR1 is MNHNS and CDR2 is SASEGT in the germline V gene. The CDR3 loop spans 16 amino acids. Trimming pared 2 bases from V and 0 bases from J, leaving 10 bases between. DNA for the CDR3: TGTGCCAGCAGTGAACCCGGGCCGCCAACTAATGAAAAACTGTTTTTT. This translates into CASSEPGPPTNEKLFF.

The rearrangement joins TRBV3-1 to TRBJ2-3; D is ambiguous. Looked up from germline, CDR1 is LGHDT and CDR2 is YNNKEL (reference sequence). The CDR3 totals 13 residues. V shed 6 bases and J shed 4 bases, with 11 bases lying between them. CDR3 amino acids: CASSVRPPDTQYF. The CDR3 DNA is TGTGCCAGCAGTGTCCGTCCCCCAGATACGCAGTATTTT.